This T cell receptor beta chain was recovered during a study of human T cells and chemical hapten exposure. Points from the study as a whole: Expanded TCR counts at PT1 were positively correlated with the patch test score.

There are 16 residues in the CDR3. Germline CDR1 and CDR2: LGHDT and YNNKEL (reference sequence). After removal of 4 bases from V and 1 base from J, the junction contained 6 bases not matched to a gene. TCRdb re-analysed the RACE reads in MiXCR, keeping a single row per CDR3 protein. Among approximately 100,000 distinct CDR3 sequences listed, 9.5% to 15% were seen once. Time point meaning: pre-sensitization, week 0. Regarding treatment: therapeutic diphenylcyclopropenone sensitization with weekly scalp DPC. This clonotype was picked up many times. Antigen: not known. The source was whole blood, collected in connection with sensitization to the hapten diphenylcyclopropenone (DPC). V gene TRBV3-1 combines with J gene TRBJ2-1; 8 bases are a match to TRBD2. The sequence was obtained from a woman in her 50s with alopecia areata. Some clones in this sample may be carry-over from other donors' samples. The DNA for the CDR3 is TGTGCCAGCAGCCGCTCCGGGACTAGATCCTACAATGAGCAGTTCTTC. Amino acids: CASSRSGTRSYNEQFF.